The present T cell receptor beta chain was sequenced within a study of vaccination and CD4 T cells after COVID-19. Looking at the study overall: Sampling after COVID took place at a median of about 91 days (range 35 to 161) following diagnosis.

Specified treatment: roughly ten-day PBMC culture with coronavirus spike peptide pools or control peptides (ViraFEST assay). Cultures got half-medium changes with IL-2 on days 3 and 7. After roughly nine days of culture, CD4+ T cells were negatively selected. An Oncomine TCR Beta short-read assay was used to sequence the DNA from cultured CD4+ T cells. TCRdb analysed the PCR reads with MiXCR anew, one entry per CDR3 protein. The table has about 9,700 distinct CDR3 sequences, roughly 70% seen once. A remark on this clonotype: The antigen is undetermined.

Overall study results and limits: The median proportion of reactive clones detected only post-vaccination in convalescent patients was 65% to 90%.

Germline V gene sequence: CDR1 DFQATT, CDR2 SNEGSKA (reference sequence). Trimming took 2 bases from V and 0 from J, leaving 7 bases between them. This CDR3 region has 13 residues. What was sequenced was CD4+ T cells from blood, cultured in vitro. The TCR was taken from a human donor who had recovered from COVID-19. The chain has TRBV20-1 and TRBJ2-5; D unclear. The CDR3 reads CSARPGYQETQYF. CDR3 DNA sequence: TGCAGTGCTAGACCCGGGTACCAAGAGACCCAGTACTTC.